Sequencing of this T cell receptor beta chain was carried out in a study of cytomegalovirus exposure and HLA in healthy donors. PCR involved 60 Vbeta and 13 Jbeta primers. TCRdb's copy holds only in-frame clones and misses some; the assay was immunoSEQ multiplex PCR. The profile shows 80,000 or so clones, 65% to 70% of them singletons. Whole-study results and caveats: With high specificity and sensitivity, the classifier reportedly diagnosed cytomegalovirus status. Among the most significant clusters, several appeared linked to common viral pathogens in a later analysis.

J lost 9 bases, V lost 4 bases, and 7 bases had no gene match. Germline values: CDR1 SGHRS, CDR2 YFSETQ. This CDR3 has 14 amino acids. Donors consisted of healthy bone marrow donors. Likely unrecorded immune exposures existed in these nominally healthy donors. With respect to this clone: Its cognate antigen is unknown.

What was sequenced was PBMCs. This TCR derives from a woman aged 45-59 years in good health and CMV-seropositive. The rearrangement joins TRBV5-1 to TRBJ2-1; TRBD1 agrees at 10 bases. The CDR3 region is CASSRQGARIEQFF. Written as DNA, the CDR3 is TGCGCCAGCAGCAGACAGGGGGCGCGAATTGAGCAGTTCTTC.